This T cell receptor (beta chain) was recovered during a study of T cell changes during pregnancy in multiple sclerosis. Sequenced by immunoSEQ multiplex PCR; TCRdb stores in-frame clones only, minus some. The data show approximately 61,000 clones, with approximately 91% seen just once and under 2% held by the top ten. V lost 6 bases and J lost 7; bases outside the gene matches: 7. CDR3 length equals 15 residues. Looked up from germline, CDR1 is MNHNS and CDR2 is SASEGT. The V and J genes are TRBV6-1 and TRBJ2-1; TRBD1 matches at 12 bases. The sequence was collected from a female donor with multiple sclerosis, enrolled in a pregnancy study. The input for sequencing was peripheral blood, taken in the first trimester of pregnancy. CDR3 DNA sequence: TGTGCCAGCAGAACCGGGACAGGGGGCTGGAATGAGCAGTTCTTC. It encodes CASRTGTGGWNEQFF.